This TCR beta chain was captured in a study of Ad26.COV2.S vaccination and SARS-CoV-2 variants. Study-wide background: In the study, Ad26.COV2.S was injected intramuscularly once, or twice 56 days apart. Points from the study as a whole: Estimates derived from TCR breadth and depth analyses may have underestimated total T cell responses. Following vaccination, spike-specific CD8+ and CD4+ T cell responses reportedly exhibited substantial breadth.

The assay was immunoSEQ multiplex PCR, and TCRdb's table has in-frame clones only and misses some. Among about 350,000 clones listed, roughly 91% were seen once. Trimming left V 3 bases short and J 3 bases short, with 11 bases between. The CDR3 runs 14 residues. CDR1 and CDR2 from the germline V gene are KGHSH and LQKENI. As to treatment: about 20 received Ad26.COV2.S at low or high dose, single or two shots; five or six received placebo; per-sample allocation not given. Each sample was drawn 63 days after the first injection (of vaccine or placebo). Turning to this clone: The target antigen is unknown.

V and J are TRBV18 and TRBJ1-2, with D hard to call. The clonotype was recovered from a person between 18 and 65 years old who received the Ad26.COV2.S COVID-19 vaccine or a placebo. The input for sequencing was peripheral blood, taken in a trial of Ad26.COV2.S vaccine versus placebo. This CDR3 reads CASSPGAAHYGYTF. The CDR3 DNA reads as TGTGCCAGCTCACCGGGCGCGGCTCACTATGGCTACACCTTC.